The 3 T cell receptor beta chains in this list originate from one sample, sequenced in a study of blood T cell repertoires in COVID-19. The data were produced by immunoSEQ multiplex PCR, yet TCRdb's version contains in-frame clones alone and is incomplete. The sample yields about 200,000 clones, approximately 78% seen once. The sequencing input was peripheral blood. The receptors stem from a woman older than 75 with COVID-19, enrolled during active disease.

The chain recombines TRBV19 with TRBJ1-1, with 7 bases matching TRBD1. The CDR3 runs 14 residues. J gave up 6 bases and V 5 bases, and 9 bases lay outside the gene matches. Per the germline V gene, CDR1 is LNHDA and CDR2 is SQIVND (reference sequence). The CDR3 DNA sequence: TGTGCCAGTAGTGCGGACAGGTCAAGCTCTGAAGCTTTCTTT. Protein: CASSADRSSSEAFF.

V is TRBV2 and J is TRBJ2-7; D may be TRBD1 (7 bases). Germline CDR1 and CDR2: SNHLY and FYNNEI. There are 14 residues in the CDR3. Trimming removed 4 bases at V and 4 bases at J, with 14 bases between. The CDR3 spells CASSGGRGEYEQYF. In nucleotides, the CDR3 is TGTGCCAGCAGTGGTGGCAGGGGGGAGTACGAGCAGTACTTC.

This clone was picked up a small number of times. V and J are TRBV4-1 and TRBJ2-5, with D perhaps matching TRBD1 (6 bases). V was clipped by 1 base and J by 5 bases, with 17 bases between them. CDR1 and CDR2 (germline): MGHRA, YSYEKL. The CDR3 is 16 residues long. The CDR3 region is CASSQGGQGSRETQYF. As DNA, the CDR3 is TGCGCCAGCAGCCAAGGGGGCCAGGGGTCAAGGGAGACCCAGTACTTC.